This TCR beta chain comes out of a study of blood T cell repertoires in COVID-19. At the level of the study: Acute-phase and convalescent COVID-19 samples originated in the United States, Italy and Spain.

Generated by immunoSEQ multiplex PCR, the TCRdb table keeps only in-frame clones and is missing some. The table lists more than 350,000 clones, around 90% of them singletons. Seattle researchers signed up patients amid active infection and tracked them longitudinally. V was shortened by 0 bases and J by 1 base, with 10 bases between the two germline ends. Germline V gene lookup returns CDR1 SGHDT and CDR2 YYEEEE. CDR3 length: 15 amino acids. This clonotype originated in a woman under 40 with COVID-19, enrolled during active disease. This chain connects TRBV5-6 to TRBJ1-1; D gene unclear. What was sequenced was peripheral blood. The CDR3 loop is CASSLGIGGNTEAFF. In DNA, the CDR3 is TGTGCCAGCAGCTTGGGGATCGGAGGGAACACTGAAGCTTTCTTT.